The entry below gives a single T cell receptor beta chain sequence along with its context. V was trimmed by 5 bases and J by 5 bases, leaving 13 bases between them. Germline CDR1 and CDR2: DFQATT and SNEGSKA (reference sequence). This CDR3 is built from 13 residues. This sample stems from a study of identical twins. TCRdb re-called the 5' RACE reads with MiXCR, one entry per CDR3 protein. This table holds 1,800,000 or so distinct CDR3 sequences, around 29% found once. The receptor's source is a newborn girl in good health. Material: cord blood. The chain recombines TRBV20-1 with TRBJ1-5; D gene unclear. This chain's CDR3 is CSALLEGHQPQHF. The CDR3 DNA reads TGCAGTGCTCTTCTAGAGGGTCATCAGCCCCAGCATTTT.